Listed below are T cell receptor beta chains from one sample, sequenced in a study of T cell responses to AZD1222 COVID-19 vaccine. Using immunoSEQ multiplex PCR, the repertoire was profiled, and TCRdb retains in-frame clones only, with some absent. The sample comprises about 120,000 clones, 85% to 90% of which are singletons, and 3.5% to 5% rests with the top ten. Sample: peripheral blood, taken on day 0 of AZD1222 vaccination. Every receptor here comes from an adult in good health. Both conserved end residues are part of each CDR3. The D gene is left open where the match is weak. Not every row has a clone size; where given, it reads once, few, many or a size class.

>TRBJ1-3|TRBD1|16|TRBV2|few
CASSPGGSVPGNTIYF
TGTGCCAGCAGTCCAGGGGGTTCGGTCCCTGGAAACACCATATATTTT
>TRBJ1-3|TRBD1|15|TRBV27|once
CASSLGTGAGNTIYF
TGTGCCAGCAGTTTAGGGACAGGGGCTGGAAACACCATATATTTT
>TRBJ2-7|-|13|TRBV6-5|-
CASSYSRQYEQYF
TGTGCCAGCAGTTACTCGAGACAGTACGAGCAGTACTTC
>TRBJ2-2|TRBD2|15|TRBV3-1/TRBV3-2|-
CASSQRGANTGELFF
TGTGCCAGCAGCCAGCGGGGGGCGAACACCGGGGAGCTGTTTTTT
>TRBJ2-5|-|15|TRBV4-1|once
CASSPRPARGETQYF
TGCGCCAGCAGCCCCCGACCAGCGCGGGGAGAGACCCAGTACTTC
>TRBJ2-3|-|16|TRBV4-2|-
CASSLLSGPRPDTQYF
TGTGCCAGCAGCCTACTCTCCGGGCCGAGACCAGATACGCAGTATTTT
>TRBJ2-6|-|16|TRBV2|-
CASSSLGGPGANVLTF
TGTGCCAGCAGTTCGCTCGGGGGGCCCGGGGCCAACGTCCTGACTTTC
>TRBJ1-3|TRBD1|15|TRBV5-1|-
CASSLTGDAGNTIYF
TGCGCCAGCAGCTTGACAGGGGATGCTGGAAACACCATATATTTT
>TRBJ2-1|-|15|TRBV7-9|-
CASSLSEGIYNEQFF
TGTGCCAGCAGCTTATCTGAGGGAATCTACAATGAGCAGTTCTTC
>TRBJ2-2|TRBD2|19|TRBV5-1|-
CASSLVGLAGGLITGELFF
TGCGCCAGCAGCTTGGTTGGACTAGCGGGAGGCCTTATAACCGGGGAGCTGTTTTTT
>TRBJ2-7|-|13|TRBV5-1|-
CASSVGGLNEQYF
TGCGCCAGCAGCGTGGGTGGTTTGAACGAGCAGTACTTC
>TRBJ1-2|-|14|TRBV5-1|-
CASSAGVLGYGYTF
TGCGCCAGCAGCGCCGGCGTATTGGGGTATGGCTACACCTTC
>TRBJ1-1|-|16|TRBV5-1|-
CASTLQGRSRNTEAFF
TGCGCCAGCACCCTACAGGGTAGGAGTAGAAACACTGAAGCTTTCTTT
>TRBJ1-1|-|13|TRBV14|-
CASSQTRTSGAFF
TGTGCCAGCAGCCAGACAAGGACAAGTGGGGCTTTCTTT
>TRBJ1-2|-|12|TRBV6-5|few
CASTPGAYGYTF
TGTGCCAGCACTCCGGGTGCCTATGGCTACACCTTC
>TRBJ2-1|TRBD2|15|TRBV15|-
CATSAGTRGRDEQFF
TGTGCCACCAGCGCCGGGACTAGAGGACGCGATGAGCAGTTCTTC
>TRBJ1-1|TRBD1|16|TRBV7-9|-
CASSPPPGQGGTEAFF
TGTGCCAGCAGCCCACCACCGGGACAGGGAGGGACTGAAGCTTTCTTT
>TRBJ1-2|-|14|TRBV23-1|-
CASSRLDRFYGYTF
TGCGCCAGCAGTCGCCTCGACAGGTTTTATGGCTACACCTTC
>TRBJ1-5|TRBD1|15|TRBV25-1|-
CASGGQGTHNQPQHF
TGTGCCAGCGGCGGACAGGGCACTCACAATCAGCCCCAGCATTTT
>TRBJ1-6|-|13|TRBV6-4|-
CASSEAYNSPLHF
TGTGCCAGCAGTGAGGCTTATAATTCACCCCTCCACTTT
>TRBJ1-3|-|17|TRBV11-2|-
CASSLLRRGLSGNTIYF
TGTGCCAGCAGCCTCCTTCGTAGGGGCCTCTCTGGAAACACCATATATTTT
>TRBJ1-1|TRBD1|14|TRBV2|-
CASSFTGVGTEAFF
TGTGCCAGCAGTTTTACAGGGGTCGGAACTGAAGCTTTCTTT
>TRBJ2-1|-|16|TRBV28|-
CASSRQTRGPYNEQFF
TGTGCCAGCAGTCGACAGACTAGAGGACCCTACAATGAGCAGTTCTTC
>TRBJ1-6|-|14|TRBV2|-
CASSERSYNSPLHF
TGTGCCAGCAGTGAGAGGTCCTATAATTCACCCCTCCACTTT
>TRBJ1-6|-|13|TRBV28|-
CASGERENSPLHF
TGTGCCAGCGGTGAACGGGAAAATTCACCCCTCCACTTT
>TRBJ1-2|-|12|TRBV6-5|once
CASRDSLYGYTF
TGTGCCAGCAGGGACAGCCTCTATGGCTACACCTTC
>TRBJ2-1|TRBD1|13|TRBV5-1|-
CASRMGQGNEQFF
TGCGCCAGCAGAATGGGACAGGGAAATGAGCAGTTCTTC
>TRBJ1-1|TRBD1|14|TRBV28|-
CASSEGQGNTEAFF
TGTGCCAGCAGTGAGGGACAGGGGAACACTGAAGCTTTCTTT
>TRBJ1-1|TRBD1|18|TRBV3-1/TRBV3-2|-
CASSPTIFRQGPNTEAFF
TGTGCCAGCAGCCCTACAATTTTTCGACAGGGCCCAAACACTGAAGCTTTCTTT